The T cell receptor beta chain described here comes from a study of identical twins. Germline-derived CDR1 and CDR2 are SGHAT and FQDESV (reference sequence). Trimming took 5 bases from V and 1 from J; bases not matched to a gene: 12. This CDR3 is built from 17 residues. A universal primer site came from template switching; cDNA carried unique molecular identifiers. TCRdb reprocessed the 5' RACE reads via MiXCR and lists one record per CDR3 protein. This sample has fewer than 500,000 distinct CDR3 sequences, with more than 20% found just once. The same sample was also studied in work on T cells expressing NK-cell markers.

This chain uses TRBV11-1 with TRBJ1-2; 8 bases fit TRBD1. This clonotype was sampled from a woman aged 18-29 years in good health. The sequenced sample was CD4+ T cells sorted from blood. The CDR3 spells CASSPNPLTGVNYGYTF. In DNA form, the CDR3 reads TGTGCCAGCAGCCCTAACCCGTTGACAGGGGTTAACTATGGCTACACCTTC.